This T cell receptor beta chain was captured by sequencing in a study of blood T cell repertoires in COVID-19 (dated by TCRdb to 2019 to 2021). Some background on the complete study: Samples from collaborators originated in the United States, Italy and Spain and spanned both the acute and convalescent phases of COVID-19. The material from the prospective study consisted of cDNA or gDNA derived from T cells, B-cell-depleted T cells, or PBMCs. Subjects who had been exposed to COVID-19, were actively infected with it, or had recovered from it provided the deeply sampled blood TCRbeta repertoires that made up the dataset. A freely available public database, intended as a resource for researchers studying the immune response to SARS-CoV-2, is where the repertoires were released. Samples came from the ongoing ImmuneRACE study (first 160 participants) plus 1,254 subjects from 6 global collaborators. Nearly every sample came with metadata listing a de-identified subject ID, COVID-19 status, age in years and sex. HLA class I and class II types, where available, came from metadata supplied by the sample provider rather than from assay-based typing.

What the authors observed across the whole study: The amount of clinical and demographic metadata varied by source and participant and was provided uncurated.

TCRbeta CDR3 regions were amplified from genomic DNA using the immunoSEQ Assay, a bias-controlled multiplex PCR. The paper's processing steps were these. Nucleated cell counts per sample were estimated from amplification of reference gene primers within the assay. To quantify the absolute abundance of each unique TCRbeta CDR3 rearrangement, sequence reads were collapsed and filtered. For each sample, productive Simpson clonality was calculated by taking the square root of Simpson's diversity index across productive rearrangements. What TCRdb holds here is the immuneACCESS table cut down to in-frame rearrangements. Part of the clones is not present; checked against another copy, under half of the missing clones reflect an unresolved V gene, and the others are unexplained. V, J and clone size reflect that table, while D and trimming were determined from the DNA. Across this sample there are roughly 130,000 clones, with 60% to 85% seen only once. The top ten clones comprise approximately 16% of the sample.

Each collaborating institution followed its own protocols to collect whole blood in K2EDTA tubes. For TCRbeta analysis, collaborators shipped samples in one of three forms: frozen whole blood, isolated PBMCs, or DNA extracted from either of those sample types. The CDR3 runs 15 residues from the cysteine to the phenylalanine. The DNA shown is the 45-base CDR3, in frame from base 1. CDR1 and CDR2, looked up from the germline V gene, are SGDLS and YYNGEE. Trimming removed 6 bases from V and 0 bases from J; the gene matches leave 6 bases unexplained. For this clone: Its antigen is unknown. No quality values exist for individual bases; no much larger clone is one base distant.

The TCR sequence derives from a man aged 50-60 years with acute or convalescent COVID-19. The chain was built from TRBV9 and TRBJ2-3; 8 of the junction bases match TRBD2. Material for sequencing was peripheral blood. The DNA sequence is given as TGTGCCAGCACCGTTGGCGGGGGGAGCACAGATACGCAGTATTTT. It translates to CASTVGGGSTDTQYF.